A selection of T cell receptor beta chains follows, all from one sample in a study of OX40 agonist ivuxolimab in advanced cancers. Assay: immunoSEQ multiplex PCR; the TCRdb copy retains only in-frame clones and omits some. This table has about 46,000 clones, roughly 90% appearing once. Here the sequenced sample was CD4+ or CD8+ T cells sorted from blood, taken in a trial of the OX40 agonist ivuxolimab. The source of these receptors is an adult with an advanced solid tumor such as melanoma, head and neck, liver or kidney cancer. The CDR3 runs from the conserved cysteine through the conserved F or W. D genes are given only for firm matches. Rows give clone size only sometimes, using once, few, many, or a class for an expanded clone.

J gene	V gene	clone size	D gene	CDR3 protein	CDR3 DNA
TRBJ2-5	TRBV5-1	-	-	CASSLGPGWEETQYF	TGCGCCAGCAGCTTGGGCCCAGGGTGGGAAGAGACCCAGTACTTC
TRBJ2-1	TRBV4-1	-	TRBD2	CASSRPGLAVNNEQFF	TGCGCCAGCAGCCGACCGGGACTAGCGGTCAACAATGAGCAGTTCTTC
TRBJ2-1	TRBV7-3	-	TRBD2	CASSLIGTSAYNEQFF	TGTGCCAGCAGCTTAATTGGGACTAGCGCCTACAATGAGCAGTTCTTC
TRBJ2-1	TRBV7-7	-	-	CASSTGPTNEQFF	TGTGCTAGCAGTACCGGGCCTACCAATGAGCAGTTCTTC
TRBJ2-3	TRBV4-1	-	-	CASSQEISSGGSTDTQYF	TGCGCCAGCAGCCAAGAAATATCCTCAGGCGGGAGCACAGATACGCAGTATTTT
TRBJ2-2	TRBV2	-	TRBD1	CASSLDRDRNTGELFF	TGTGCCAGCAGTTTGGACCGGGACAGAAACACCGGGGAGCTGTTTTTT
TRBJ2-3	TRBV19	-	-	CASSITGVNTQYF	TGTGCCAGTAGTATCACTGGGGTGAATACGCAGTATTTT
TRBJ2-4	TRBV7-8	few	TRBD1	CASSFSAVGQGDGNIQYF	TGTGCCAGCAGCTTTAGCGCGGTAGGACAGGGGGACGGAAACATTCAGTACTTC
TRBJ2-3	TRBV1	-	-	CTSSQGEREGRPTDTQYF	TGCACCAGCAGCCAAGGCGAGCGGGAGGGCCGTCCGACAGATACGCAGTATTTT
TRBJ2-3	TRBV6-1	-	-	CASTQRGRTTDTQYF	TGTGCCAGCACCCAACGGGGTAGGACCACAGATACGCAGTATTTT
TRBJ1-4	TRBV6-6	-	TRBD1	CASRRDSSTNEKLFF	TGTGCCAGCAGAAGGGACAGCTCAACTAATGAAAAACTGTTTTTT
TRBJ2-7	TRBV6-1	-	-	CASSEGGEQYF	TGTGCCAGCAGCGAGGGGGGGGAGCAGTACTTC
TRBJ1-6	TRBV7-3	-	TRBD1	CASSDTGDSPLHF	TGTGCCAGCAGCGATACAGGGGACTCACCCCTCCACTTT
TRBJ2-2	TRBV29-1	-	TRBD2	CSVDLAENTGELFF	TGCAGCGTTGACCTAGCGGAGAACACCGGGGAGCTGTTTTTT
TRBJ2-7	TRBV4-1	once	-	CASSQGAGATYEQYF	TGCGCCAGCAGCCAAGGTGCAGGGGCAACCTACGAGCAGTACTTC
TRBJ1-5	TRBV5-8	-	TRBD1	CASSDDRGYVSNQPQHF	TGTGCCAGCAGCGACGACAGGGGGTACGTTAGCAATCAGCCCCAGCATTTT
TRBJ2-1	TRBV7-6	-	-	CASSLARTVYNEQFF	TGTGCCAGCAGCTTAGCCAGGACGGTATACAATGAGCAGTTCTTC
TRBJ2-7	TRBV6-5	-	TRBD1	CASSYAGTEAYEQYF	TGTGCCAGCAGTTACGCCGGGACAGAAGCCTACGAGCAGTACTTC
TRBJ2-1	TRBV4-1	-	-	CASGGDRLFSEQFF	TGCGCCAGCGGGGGGGACAGATTGTTTTCTGAGCAGTTCTTC
TRBJ2-5	TRBV6-5	-	TRBD2	CASSYSGGSRGTQYF	TGTGCCAGCAGTTATAGCGGGGGCTCAAGGGGGACCCAGTACTTC
TRBJ2-5	TRBV9	-	-	CASSIPELGGRQETQYF	TGTGCCAGCAGCATCCCCGAGCTGGGGGGGCGCCAAGAGACCCAGTACTTC
TRBJ2-2	TRBV7-2	once	-	CASSPNGELFF	TGTGCCAGCAGCCCTAACGGGGAGCTGTTTTTT
TRBJ2-5	TRBV6-5	once	TRBD1	CASRPTGEETQYF	TGTGCCAGCAGACCTACAGGGGAAGAGACCCAGTACTTC
TRBJ2-1	TRBV6-5	-	TRBD1	CASSNRGLYSEQFF	TGTGCCAGCAGCAACAGGGGGCTGTATAGTGAGCAGTTCTTC
TRBJ1-6	TRBV7-9	-	TRBD1	CASSTEYRGLAPLHF	TGTGCCAGCAGCACCGAGTACAGGGGTTTGGCACCCCTCCACTTT
TRBJ1-6	TRBV5-6	-	-	CASSQTGISPLHF	TGTGCCAGCAGCCAAACAGGGATTTCACCCCTCCACTTT
TRBJ1-1	TRBV6-5	once	-	CASSWTRNTEAFF	TGTGCCAGCAGTTGGACCAGAAACACTGAAGCTTTCTTT
TRBJ1-6	TRBV27	few	TRBD1	CASSWDRANSPLHF	TGTGCCAGCAGTTGGGACAGGGCGAATTCACCCCTCCACTTT
TRBJ2-2	TRBV4-1	-	-	CASSQRTSSGELFF	TGCGCCAGCAGCCAACGTACTTCGAGCGGGGAGCTGTTTTTT
TRBJ2-1	TRBV2	-	-	CASSEESDLNEQFF	TGTGCCAGCAGTGAGGAATCGGACCTTAATGAGCAGTTCTTC
TRBJ2-7	TRBV19	-	TRBD2	CASAPTSGRLYEQYF	TGTGCCAGTGCCCCTACTAGCGGGAGACTCTACGAGCAGTACTTC
TRBJ1-2	TRBV9	-	TRBD1	CASSVGWDRDDYGYTF	TGTGCCAGCAGCGTAGGGTGGGACAGGGACGACTATGGCTACACCTTC
TRBJ2-3	TRBV27	-	TRBD2	CASRWLAGVDTQYF	TGTGCCAGCAGGTGGCTAGCGGGAGTAGATACGCAGTATTTT
TRBJ2-5	TRBV6-6	-	-	CASSYDLGGVQETQYF	TGTGCCAGCAGTTACGACCTCGGCGGGGTACAAGAGACCCAGTACTTC
TRBJ2-5	TRBV6-5	-	-	CASSYSETAETQYF	TGTGCCAGCAGTTACTCCGAGACCGCGGAGACCCAGTACTTC
TRBJ1-2	TRBV5-6	-	TRBD1	CASSWGDRDYGYTF	TGTGCCAGCAGCTGGGGGGACAGGGATTATGGCTACACCTTC
TRBJ2-5	TRBV18	once	TRBD2	CASTPGGGQTGETQYF	TGTGCCAGCACCCCCGGGGGGGGACAAACGGGAGAGACCCAGTACTTC
TRBJ1-5	TRBV18	-	-	CASSAAGYSNQPQHF	TGTGCCAGCTCAGCTGCAGGGTATAGCAATCAGCCCCAGCATTTT
TRBJ1-1	TRBV6-6	once	-	CASSTDTEAFF	TGTGCCAGCAGCACGGACACTGAAGCTTTCTTT
TRBJ1-1	TRBV4-1	-	-	CASSQVIWAEAFF	TGCGCCAGCAGCCAAGTTATCTGGGCAGAAGCTTTCTTT
TRBJ2-7	TRBV4-1	-	-	CASSQGGRTYEQYF	TGCGCCAGCAGCCAAGGAGGGAGGACCTACGAGCAGTACTTC
TRBJ2-1	TRBV9	-	-	CASSVGVLASSYNEQFF	TGTGCCAGCAGCGTAGGAGTCCTAGCGAGCTCCTACAATGAGCAGTTCTTC
TRBJ2-5	TRBV28	-	TRBD2	CASSSPPSGRLQETQYF	TGTGCCAGCAGTTCCCCCCCTAGCGGGCGGTTACAAGAGACCCAGTACTTC
TRBJ1-3	TRBV21-1	-	-	CASSTLGGEHSGWSGNTIYF	TGTGCCAGCAGCACTCTTGGGGGGGAACATTCAGGTTGGTCTGGAAACACCATATATTTT
TRBJ2-7	TRBV7-9	once	TRBD1	CASSPPGQSYEQYF	TGTGCCAGCAGCCCGCCGGGACAGTCCTACGAGCAGTACTTC
TRBJ1-2	TRBV11-2	-	TRBD1	CASSLAGTGSGYTF	TGTGCCAGCAGCTTAGCCGGGACAGGGAGCGGCTACACCTTC
TRBJ2-2	TRBV5-6	-	-	CASSQYRGELFF	TGTGCCAGCAGCCAGTACCGCGGGGAGCTGTTTTTT
TRBJ2-5	TRBV29-1	-	-	CSVRKGGGQETQYF	TGCAGCGTCCGTAAGGGGGGTGGTCAAGAGACCCAGTACTTC
TRBJ1-2	TRBV7-9	-	-	CASSFAGAINYGYTF	TGTGCCAGCAGCTTTGCGGGGGCGATCAACTATGGCTACACCTTC
TRBJ1-1	TRBV30	few	-	CAWRREKEAFF	TGTGCCTGGAGGCGCGAGAAGGAAGCTTTCTTT
TRBJ2-7	TRBV7-6	-	TRBD2	CASSPRTSSYEQYF	TGTGCCAGCAGCCCCCGGACTAGCTCCTACGAGCAGTACTTC
TRBJ1-1	TRBV7-2	-	TRBD1	CASSNRGSTGANTEAFF	TGTGCCAGCAGCAACAGGGGGTCGACAGGGGCGAACACTGAAGCTTTCTTT
TRBJ1-1	TRBV25-1	-	TRBD1	CASSDPGTGMPEAFF	TGTGCCAGCAGTGACCCCGGGACAGGCATGCCTGAAGCTTTCTTT
TRBJ1-2	TRBV28	-	-	CASSLRSTTYGYTF	TGTGCCAGCAGTTTACGGAGCACAACCTATGGCTACACCTTC
TRBJ1-1	TRBV13	-	-	CASSPPSGSSEAFF	TGTGCCAGCAGCCCGCCTAGTGGGTCCTCTGAAGCTTTCTTT
TRBJ2-2	TRBV7-8	-	-	CASSLSAGQTGELFF	TGTGCCAGCAGCTTGAGTGCAGGGCAGACCGGGGAGCTGTTTTTT
TRBJ2-7	TRBV5-6	-	TRBD2	CASSLAGREVGYEQYF	TGTGCCAGCAGCTTGGCCGGGCGGGAGGTAGGCTACGAGCAGTACTTC